This record covers a single T cell receptor beta chain. The sample originates from a study of blood T cell repertoires in COVID-19. Looking at the study overall: Sources were T cells, B-cell-depleted T cells, or PBMCs; the material itself was cDNA or gDNA.

The CDR3 is 15 residues long. V lost 4 bases, J lost 0 bases, and 12 bases lay in between. CDR1 is SGHRS, CDR2 YFSETQ, per germline. Under the authors' procedure: From reference gene primer amplification, estimates of nucleated cell counts were derived. TCRdb's copy holds only in-frame clones and misses some; the assay was immunoSEQ multiplex PCR. The V and J calls and clone size are taken from that table; D and trimming were inferred from the DNA. The table has about 190,000 clones, about four fifths seen once. The specimen sequenced was peripheral blood. V usage is TRBV5-1 and J usage is TRBJ2-3; a weak D match, TRBD1 (5 bases). The receptor comes from a woman in her 70s with active or convalescent COVID-19. CDR3 in DNA: TGCGCCAGCAGCGTACACAGGAGTAGCACAGATACGCAGTATTTT. This sequence encodes CASSVHRSSTDTQYF. Full variable domain (outside the CDR3, taken from reference TRBV5-1 and TRBJ2-3): KAGVTQTPRYLIKTRGQQVTLSCSPISGHRSVSWYQQTPGQGLQFLFEYFSETQRNKGNFPGRFSGRQFSNSRSEMNVSTLELGDSALYLCASSVHRSSTDTQYFGPGTRLTVL.